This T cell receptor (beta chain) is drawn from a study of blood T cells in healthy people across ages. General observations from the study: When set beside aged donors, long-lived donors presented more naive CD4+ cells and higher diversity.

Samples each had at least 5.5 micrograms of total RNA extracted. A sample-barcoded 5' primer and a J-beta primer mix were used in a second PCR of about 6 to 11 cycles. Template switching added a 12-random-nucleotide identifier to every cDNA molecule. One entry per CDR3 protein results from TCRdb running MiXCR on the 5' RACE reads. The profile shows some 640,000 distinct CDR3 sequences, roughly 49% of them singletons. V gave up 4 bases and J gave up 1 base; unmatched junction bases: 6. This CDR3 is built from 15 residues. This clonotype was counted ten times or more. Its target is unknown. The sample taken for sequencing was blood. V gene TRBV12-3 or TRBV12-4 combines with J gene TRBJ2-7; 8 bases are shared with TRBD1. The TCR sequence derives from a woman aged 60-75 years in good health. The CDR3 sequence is CASSSGRGLSYEQYF. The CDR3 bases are TGTGCCAGCAGTTCCGGCAGGGGGCTTTCCTACGAGCAGTACTTC.